This passage covers 23 T cell receptor beta chains from one sample sequenced in a study of CD4 T cells in relation to SARS-CoV-2 and coronaviruses. Data came from immunoSEQ multiplex PCR; TCRdb stores just in-frame clones and leaves some out. The table includes about 65,000 clones, 75% to 90% detected once. Unexposed donor CD4+ T cells date from 2011-2018, before the COVID-19 pandemic. Sequencing was performed on memory CD4+ T cells from PBMCs. These receptor sequences come from a human donor in good health.

This clone appeared a single time. The CDR3: CASSRPVTSGGGDTQYF. CDR3 in DNA: TGTGCCAGCAGTCGGCCCGTTACTAGCGGAGGGGGAGATACGCAGTATTTT. The V and J genes are TRBV27 and TRBJ2-3; 8 bases agree with TRBD2. After removal of 5 bases from V and 5 bases from J, the junction contained 15 bases not matched to a gene. The CDR3 has 17 amino acids. CDR1 is MNHEY, CDR2 SMNVEV, per germline (reference sequence).

The chain recombines TRBV11-1 with TRBJ2-5; TRBD1 aligns across 7 bases. The V and J ends lost 3 bases and 1 base, in that order; junction bases with no gene match: 2. The CDR3 spans 14 residues. The germline V gene has CDR1 SGHAT and CDR2 FQDESV (reference sequence). CDR3 bases: TGTGCCAGCAGCTTGGGACAGATCCAAGAGACCCAGTACTTC. Translated: CASSLGQIQETQYF.

This clone was found once. The CDR3 loop is CASSSQGAGSYNEQFF. Here the CDR3 DNA reads TGCGCCAGCAGCTCTCAGGGGGCCGGGTCCTACAATGAGCAGTTCTTC. The rearrangement links TRBV5-1 to TRBJ2-1, with 8 nucleotides matching TRBD1. Germline trimming cut 3 bases from V and 1 base from J; bases unmatched to any gene: 6. This CDR3 is 16 amino acids long. Germline V lookup: CDR1 SGHRS, CDR2 YFSETQ.

The rearrangement joins TRBV5-8 to TRBJ1-1; D unclear. In germline, CDR1 is SGHTS, CDR2 YDEGEE. V dropped 2 bases and J dropped 13 bases, with 18 bases sitting between them. CDR3 size: 13 residues. CDR3 in amino acids: CASSFPRHRRGFF. CDR3 DNA: TGTGCCAGCAGCTTCCCCAGACATCGACGAGGTTTCTTT.

This clone was picked up one time. This CDR3 reads CAWSILTTNEKLFF. The CDR3 nucleotides read TGTGCCTGGAGTATACTCACAACTAATGAAAAACTGTTTTTT. The V gene is TRBV30, the J gene TRBJ1-4, with D uncertain. The CDR3 runs 14 residues. V dropped 2 bases and J dropped 0 bases, with 7 bases sitting between them. Germline CDR1 and CDR2: GTSNPN and SVGIG (reference sequence). Looking up the rest from reference TRBV30 and TRBJ1-4 gives the full variable domain: SQTIHQWPATLVQPVGSPLSLECTVEGTSNPNLYWYRQAAGRGLQLLFYSVGIGQISSEVPQNLSASRPQDRQFILSSKKLLLSDSGFYLCAWSILTTNEKLFFGSGTQLSVL.

The V gene is TRBV10-1, the J gene TRBJ2-1; D perhaps matches TRBD1 (5 bases). The V end lost 6 bases, the J end lost 4 bases, and 19 bases lay between the germline ends. The germline CDR1 and CDR2 sequences are WNHNN and SYGVQD (reference sequence). CDR3 length equals 16 residues. In nucleotides, the CDR3 is TGCGCCAGCAGGCCAAAGACCAGGGAATTTTACAATGAGCAGTTCTTC. It codes for CASRPKTREFYNEQFF.

The chain links TRBV28 to TRBJ2-3; D possibly corresponds to TRBD2 (7 bases). The CDR3 runs 13 residues. Germline V gene sequence: CDR1 MDHEN, CDR2 SYDVKM. V lost 1 base and J 6 bases, leaving 8 bases between the germline ends. For the CDR3, the DNA is TGTGCCAGCAGTTTATCGGGGGGCGATACGCAGTATTTT. Translation gives CASSLSGGDTQYF.

The chain recombines TRBV11-2 with TRBJ2-4; 10 positions agree with TRBD2. CDR1 is SGHAT, CDR2 FQNNGV, per germline. This CDR3 contains 15 residues. With V trimmed by 1 base and J by 7 bases, 4 bases remained unmatched. This CDR3 reads CASSLGASGSNIQYF. The CDR3 DNA reads TGTGCCAGCAGCTTAGGGGCTAGCGGGAGTAACATTCAGTACTTC.

The chain is built from TRBV28 and TRBJ1-4; TRBD1 aligns across 9 bases. J lost 12 bases, V lost 3 bases, and 8 bases had no gene match. CDR3 length: 14 amino acids. Per the germline V gene, CDR1 is MDHEN and CDR2 is SYDVKM. CDR3 bases: TGTGCCAGCAGTTTGGGGGGACAGGGTCTTCAACTGTTTTTT. Translated: CASSLGGQGLQLFF.

This sequence joins TRBV7-6 and TRBJ2-3, with TRBD2 identical over 9 bases. CDR3 size: 15 residues. In germline, CDR1 is SGHVS, CDR2 FNYEAQ. V lost 1 base and J lost 4; bases outside the gene matches: 3. CDR3 sequence (DNA): TGTGCCAGCAGCTTAGGGGCTAGCGGGGCAGATACGCAGTATTTT. Its translation: CASSLGASGADTQYF. The full variable domain, its missing parts supplied by reference TRBV7-6 and TRBJ2-3, is GAGVSQSPRYKVTKRGQDVALRCDPISGHVSLYWYRQALGQGPEFLTYFNYEAQQDKSGLPNDRFSAERPEGSISTLTIQRTEQRDSAMYRCASSLGASGADTQYFGPGTRLTVL.

The gene calls are TRBV4-3 and TRBJ1-6, with TRBD1 matching 7 bases. Trimming at V came to 4 bases and at J to 10 bases, leaving 16 bases not matched to a gene. Germline CDR1 reads LGHNA; CDR2 reads YSLEER. CDR3 length equals 17 residues. The CDR3 sequence is CASSPGRGKGAESPLHF. As DNA, the CDR3 is TGCGCCAGCAGCCCGGGGAGGGGTAAGGGGGCGGAATCACCCCTCCACTTT.

J is TRBJ1-3 and V is TRBV28; D not certain. The CDR3 spans 14 residues. V gave up 2 bases and J gave up 1 base, with 6 bases separating them. Germline CDR1 and CDR2: MDHEN and SYDVKM. Here the CDR3 reads CASSLQRSGNTIYF. CDR3 bases: TGTGCCAGCAGTTTACAACGATCTGGAAACACCATATATTTT.

The sample holds one count of this clone. The chain couples TRBV7-9 to TRBJ2-7; 12 nucleotides line up with TRBD1. Germline V gives CDR1 SEHNR, CDR2 FQNEAQ (reference sequence). V shed 2 bases, J shed 4 bases, and the junction held 6 bases outside the gene matches. CDR3 length: 16 amino acids. The CDR3 loop reads CASSLTGTGGRYEQYF. As DNA, the CDR3 is TGTGCCAGCAGCTTAACCGGGACAGGGGGCAGGTACGAGCAGTACTTC.

V usage is TRBV9 and J usage is TRBJ2-2; TRBD1 agrees at 10 bases. The CDR3 spans 15 residues. The J segment lost 6 bases and the V segment lost 3 bases, leaving 5 bases of the junction unmatched. The germline V gene encodes CDR1 SGDLS and CDR2 YYNGEE. The CDR3 protein is CASSGTGGMSGELFF. The DNA of the CDR3 is TGTGCCAGCAGCGGGACAGGGGGGATGTCCGGGGAGCTGTTTTTT.

V usage is TRBV5-1 and J usage is TRBJ2-3, with a tentative D call TRBD1 (6 bases). The germline V gene encodes CDR1 SGHRS and CDR2 YFSETQ. V dropped 0 bases and J dropped 2 bases, with 13 bases sitting between them. The CDR3 is 16 residues long. The CDR3 loop reads CASSLAARGITDTQYF. The CDR3 region has the DNA TGCGCCAGCAGCTTGGCTGCCAGGGGAATCACAGATACGCAGTATTTT.

The chain links TRBV7-3 to TRBJ1-1, with a possible D match to TRBD1 (5 bases). The V end was cut by 6 bases, the J end by 1 base, with 9 bases between. This CDR3 region has 13 residues. The germline gives CDR1 SGHTA, CDR2 FQGTGA. CDR3 in amino acids: CASRRQPNTEAFF. CDR3 nucleotide sequence: TGTGCCAGCAGAAGACAGCCGAACACTGAAGCTTTCTTT.

This clone was seen only once. The chain is built from TRBV3-1 (or the pseudogene TRBV3-2) and TRBJ2-1; 13 bases agree with TRBD2. V lost 4 bases, J lost 7 bases, and 4 bases stayed unmatched. From germline, CDR1 is LGHDT and CDR2 YNNKEL (reference sequence). The CDR3 consists of 15 residues. CDR3 sequence: CASSPGTSGENEQFF. The CDR3 nucleotides are TGTGCCAGCAGCCCCGGGACTAGCGGGGAAAATGAGCAGTTCTTC.

Here the CDR3 reads CASSLVSVSYEQYF. For the CDR3, the DNA is TGTGCCAGCAGCTTAGTTTCTGTTTCCTACGAGCAGTACTTC. The rearrangement uses TRBV7-9 and TRBJ2-7; no firm D call. From germline, CDR1 is SEHNR and CDR2 FQNEAQ (reference sequence). The CDR3 loop spans 14 amino acids. Trimming stripped 1 base from V and 1 base from J, with 8 bases between. The whole variable domain, remainder taken from reference TRBV7-9 and TRBJ2-7, is DTGVSQNPRHKITKRGQNVTFRCDPISEHNRLYWYRQTLGQGPEFLTYFQNEAQLEKSRLLSDRFSAERPKGSFSTLEIQRTEQGDSAMYLCASSLVSVSYEQYFGPGTRLTVT.

V is TRBV7-9 and J is TRBJ2-1; D possibly corresponds to TRBD2 (5 bases). Trimming pared 5 bases from V and 0 bases from J, leaving 11 bases between. The germline gives CDR1 SEHNR, CDR2 FQNEAQ (reference sequence). The CDR3 has 15 amino acids. CDR3 in amino acids: CASSGSRSSYNEQFF. In nucleotides, the CDR3 is TGTGCCAGCAGCGGGAGTAGGAGCTCCTACAATGAGCAGTTCTTC. Complete variable domain (other parts from reference TRBV7-9 and TRBJ2-1): DTGVSQNPRHKITKRGQNVTFRCDPISEHNRLYWYRQTLGQGPEFLTYFQNEAQLEKSRLLSDRFSAERPKGSFSTLEIQRTEQGDSAMYLCASSGSRSSYNEQFFGPGTRLTVL.

The chain joins TRBV27 to TRBJ2-3; D remains unclear. V was shortened by 5 bases and J by 0 bases, with 9 bases between the two germline ends. The CDR3 runs 14 residues. Germline V CDR1 and CDR2: MNHEY, SMNVEV (reference sequence). The CDR3 region is CASSQGVSTDTQYF. The CDR3 coding sequence is TGTGCCAGCAGTCAAGGCGTTAGCACAGATACGCAGTATTTT.

The chain links TRBV7-9 to TRBJ2-3, with TRBD1 matching 11 bases. Losses at the gene ends were 3 bases for V and 2 bases for J; bases not matched to a gene: 10. CDR1 and CDR2 (germline): SEHNR, FQNEAQ (reference sequence). The CDR3 is 18 amino acids. CDR3: CASSFPPGGQGDTDTQYF. The CDR3 DNA is TGTGCCAGCAGCTTCCCCCCCGGGGGACAGGGGGACACAGATACGCAGTATTTT.

The chain combines TRBV7-8 with TRBJ2-2; 10 nucleotides line up with TRBD1. This CDR3 spans 16 amino acids. With V trimmed by 5 bases and J by 6 bases, 9 bases remained unmatched. CDR1 and CDR2 (germline): SGHVS, FQNEAQ. The CDR3 protein is CASSTPRDRGSGELFF. CDR3 nucleotide sequence: TGTGCCAGCAGCACACCCCGGGACAGGGGATCCGGGGAGCTGTTTTTT.

The chain recombines TRBV15 with TRBJ1-6; D call uncertain. CDR3 length: 13 residues. Trimming pared 5 bases from V and 7 bases from J, leaving 9 bases between. Germline V gene data show CDR1 as LNHNV and CDR2 as YYDKDF (reference sequence). The CDR3 DNA follows: TGTGCCACCAGCCCCAACAGAAATTCACCCCTCCACTTT. It codes for CATSPNRNSPLHF.